This TCR beta chain came from a study of blood T cell repertoires in COVID-19 (dated by TCRdb to between 2020 and 2021). Notes on the research overall: Collaborator samples came from the United States, Italy and Spain and covered acute and convalescent phases of COVID-19. The material from the prospective study consisted of cDNA or gDNA derived from T cells, B-cell-depleted T cells, or PBMCs. The dataset comprised deeply sampled blood TCRbeta repertoires from subjects exposed to, actively infected with, or recovered from COVID-19. The repertoires were released in a freely available public database meant as a resource for research on the immune response to SARS-CoV-2. Samples came from the ongoing ImmuneRACE study (first 160 participants) plus 1,254 subjects from 6 global collaborators. Sample metadata almost always included a de-identified subject ID, COVID-19 status, age in years and sex. Where HLA class I and class II types were available, the types were taken from metadata supplied by the sample provider, not from assay-based typing. Paper-wide results and their limitations: The amount of clinical and demographic metadata varied by source and participant and was provided uncurated.

Whole blood was collected in K2EDTA tubes by collaborating institutions according to the institutions' own protocols. For TCRbeta analysis, collaborator samples were shipped as frozen whole blood, as isolated PBMCs, or as DNA extracted from either sample type. The immunoSEQ Assay, a bias-controlled multiplex PCR, was used to amplify TCRbeta CDR3 regions from genomic DNA. The study's processing was this. Within the assay, amplification of reference gene primers was used to estimate how many nucleated cells each sample contained. To quantify the absolute abundance of each unique TCRbeta CDR3 rearrangement, sequence reads were collapsed and filtered. For each sample, productive Simpson clonality was calculated as the square root of Simpson's diversity index over productive rearrangements. TCRdb took this table from immuneACCESS and kept in-frame rearrangements with V and J called. Such tables lack part of the clones; where checked against another copy, unresolved V genes explain under half of the gap, and the rest is unexplained. V and J calls and clone size are as listed in that table; D and trimming were resolved from the DNA. This sample gives about 190,000 clones in total; more than 85% of them show up just once. The ten most abundant clones make up approximately 1.1% of the sample.

Comment on this clone: What this receptor recognizes is not known. Base qualities are missing; no much larger clone stands one base away.

Sequencing input: peripheral blood. The TCR was taken from a man aged 30-40 years with acute or convalescent COVID-19.

The DNA is as follows: TGCGCCAGCAGTCTGGAGGGCATACCCCTCCACTTT. It specifies CASSLEGIPLHF. Recombination linked TRBV5-1 to TRBJ1-6, with the identity of the D gene unclear. Trimming takes 5 bases from V and 12 bases from J, and the germline ends sit 12 bases apart. CDR1 SGHRS and CDR2 YFSETQ are derived from the germline V gene. The CDR3 measures 12 amino acids from cysteine to phenylalanine. Of all the DNA, just the CDR3 is kept, 36 bases in frame from base 1.